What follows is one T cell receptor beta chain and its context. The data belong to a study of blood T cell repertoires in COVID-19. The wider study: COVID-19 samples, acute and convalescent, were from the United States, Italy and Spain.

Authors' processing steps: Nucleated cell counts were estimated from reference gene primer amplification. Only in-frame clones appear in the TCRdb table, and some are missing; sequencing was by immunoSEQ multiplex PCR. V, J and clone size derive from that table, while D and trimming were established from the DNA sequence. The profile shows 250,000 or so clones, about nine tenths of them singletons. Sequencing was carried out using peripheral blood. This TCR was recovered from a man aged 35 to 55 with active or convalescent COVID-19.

The CDR3 loop is CATKGTGGTGELFF. In nucleotides, the CDR3 is TGTGCCACCAAGGGGACAGGGGGGACCGGGGAGCTGTTTTTT. This chain joins TRBV24-1 and TRBJ2-2; 11 bases align to TRBD1. The trim removed 8 bases at V and 5 bases at J, leaving 3 bases unmatched. The CDR3 length is 14 residues. Germline loops: CDR1 KGHDR, CDR2 SFDVKD.